The 7 T cell receptor beta chains below come from one sample, sequenced in a study of T cells after yellow fever vaccination. TCRdb re-derived calls from the 5' RACE reads in MiXCR, one entry per CDR3 protein. The sample carries some 160,000 distinct CDR3 sequences, approximately 6.8% recorded once. The sample here was CD4+ T cells sorted from PBMCs, taken about 5 days after the first yellow fever vaccination. The receptors were gathered from a young man who received the YFV17D yellow fever vaccine.

This clonotype was counted between two and nine times. The V gene is TRBV27, the J gene TRBJ2-1; TRBD1 matches at 9 bases. Germline CDR1 is MNHEY and CDR2 is SMNVEV (reference sequence). Trimming cost V 3 bases and J 2 bases; bases outside gene matches: 8. The CDR3 contains 17 residues. The CDR3 nucleotides are TGTGCCAGCAGTTTCCTGACAGGGGGGTTAGCCTACAATGAGCAGTTCTTC. It is translated as CASSFLTGGLAYNEQFF.

This clonotype was detected ten times or more. This rearrangement joins TRBV20-1 to TRBJ1-1, with 9 bases matching TRBD1. Germline V gene sequence: CDR1 DFQATT, CDR2 SNEGSKA (reference sequence). CDR3 length: 15 amino acids. J gave up 0 bases and V 5 bases, and 7 bases lay outside the gene matches. The CDR3 is CSADRRDRVNTEAFF. The CDR3 coding sequence is TGCAGTGCTGATCGACGGGACAGGGTGAACACTGAAGCTTTCTTT.

This clonotype was counted many times. The chain links TRBV3-1 to TRBJ2-1; the D call may be TRBD1 or TRBD2 (5 bases each). V was shortened by 4 bases and J by 8 bases, with 12 bases between the two germline ends. The CDR3 totals 13 residues. CDR1 and CDR2 from the germline V gene are LGHDT and YNNKEL (reference sequence). CDR3 residues: CASSPLRGHEQFF. CDR3 DNA: TGTGCCAGCAGCCCCCTCCGGGGCCATGAGCAGTTCTTC.

This clonotype came up a few times. The chain combines TRBV6-5 with TRBJ1-1, with TRBD1 as a possible D gene (6 bases). The CDR3 contains 14 residues. V was pared by 6 bases and J by 4 bases, with 15 bases between. The germline V gene has CDR1 MNHEY and CDR2 SVGAGI. The CDR3 coding sequence is TGTGCCAGCAGCAGAGCGGGGGGCGGCACTGAAGCTTTCTTT. It is translated as CASSRAGGGTEAFF.

This clonotype showed up just a few times. The V call is TRBV5-1, the J call TRBJ2-2, with D perhaps TRBD1 or TRBD2 (5 bases each). The CDR3 sequence is 15 residues long. Trimming left V 2 bases short and J 1 base short, with 9 bases between. Germline CDR1 reads SGHRS; CDR2 reads YFSETQ. CDR3 loop: CASSFGTKNTGELFF. DNA of the CDR3: TGCGCCAGCAGCTTCGGGACCAAGAACACCGGGGAGCTGTTTTTT.

This clonotype was seen many times. The chain has TRBV5-1 and TRBJ1-2; D unclear. Trimming pared 1 base from V and 2 bases from J, leaving 12 bases between. CDR1 and CDR2 (germline): SGHRS, YFSETQ. This CDR3 region has 15 residues. Here the CDR3 reads CASSLTSGPNYGYTF. CDR3 nucleotide sequence: TGCGCCAGCAGCTTGACGAGCGGGCCGAACTATGGCTACACCTTC.

This clonotype was seen a few times. The gene calls are TRBV6-2 or TRBV6-3 and TRBJ2-1; 8 bases match TRBD2. From germline, CDR1 is MNHEY and CDR2 SVGEGT. The CDR3 is 17 amino acids. After removal of 0 bases from V and 2 bases from J, the junction contained 6 bases not matched to a gene. CDR3 in amino acids: CASSYSPRGAAYNEQFF. The CDR3 coding sequence is TGTGCCAGCAGTTACTCACCGCGGGGGGCCGCCTACAATGAGCAGTTCTTC.